The rows below give T cell receptor beta chains drawn from one sample of a study of control samples from healthy donors and cancer patients. Method: immunoSEQ multiplex PCR; TCRdb's copy keeps in-frame clones and lacks some. The sample lists about 110,000 clones, 90% to 95% occurring once. Sequencing was performed on blood. Receptors were obtained from a woman between 18 and 30 years old in good health. Both conserved end residues are part of each CDR3. The D gene is left open where the match is weak. Expanded clones are given a class, and other clones once, few, many or no size at all.

clone size	V gene	D gene	J gene	CDR3 protein	CDR3 DNA
NA	TRBV18	NA	TRBJ2-1	CASSVDGYNEQFF	TGTGCCAGCTCAGTAGACGGGTACAATGAGCAGTTCTTC
NA	TRBV7-9	NA	TRBJ2-7	CASSPPGLSDEQYF	TGTGCCAGCAGCCCCCCCGGGCTCTCGGACGAGCAGTACTTC
NA	TRBV2	TRBD2	TRBJ2-1	CASSVSLAGGPVFF	TGTGCCAGCAGTGTAAGTCTAGCGGGAGGGCCTGTCTTCTTC
NA	TRBV2	TRBD1	TRBJ1-2	CASSEGQGATGYTF	TGTGCCAGCAGTGAAGGGCAGGGGGCGACTGGCTACACCTTC
NA	TRBV6-5	NA	TRBJ1-2	CASSRDKGIDGYTF	TGTGCCAGCAGCCGGGACAAAGGAATTGATGGCTACACCTTC
NA	TRBV19	TRBD1	TRBJ2-2	CASSIGGQVNTGELFF	TGTGCCAGTAGCATAGGGGGACAGGTGAACACCGGGGAGCTGTTTTTT
NA	TRBV15	NA	TRBJ1-5	CATSRDRRTASNQPQHF	TGTGCCACCAGCAGAGATCGTAGGACAGCTAGCAATCAGCCCCAGCATTTT
NA	TRBV25-1	NA	TRBJ2-4	CASSGFQGRDIQYF	TGTGCCAGCAGTGGTTTTCAGGGGCGAGACATTCAGTACTTC
NA	TRBV9	TRBD1	TRBJ1-2	CASSEGQGDGYTF	TGTGCCAGCAGCGAAGGACAGGGTGACGGCTACACCTTC
once	TRBV19	NA	TRBJ2-7	CASSFRDTYEQYF	TGTGCCAGTAGTTTCCGGGACACCTACGAGCAGTACTTC
NA	TRBV7-6	TRBD1	TRBJ1-1	CASSFYRGGDTEAFF	TGTGCCAGCAGCTTCTACAGGGGCGGGGACACTGAAGCTTTCTTT
NA	TRBV28	NA	TRBJ2-1	CASSYSVRNEQFF	TGTGCCAGCAGTTATTCCGTCCGCAATGAGCAGTTCTTC